The T cell receptor beta chain under discussion was sequenced for a study of cytomegalovirus exposure and HLA in healthy donors. General observations from the study: Later examination showed HLA-associated TCR beta chains had greater clonal expansion than equally common others. What a later analysis reportedly showed was that an Asian-associated ancestry cluster had fewer N-insertions than the approximately 700-donor mean. A later analysis linked a missense DCLRE1C variant to TCR beta V- and J-gene trimming.

Comments on this clone: What it binds is unknown.

This PCR relied on a set of 60 Vbeta primers and 13 Jbeta primers. The protocol was immunoSEQ multiplex PCR, while the TCRdb copy is restricted to in-frame clones and leaves out a portion. The table has about 190,000 clones, approximately 84% seen once; the top ten hold 3% to 4.5%. V dropped 7 bases and J dropped 7 bases, with 16 bases sitting between them. Per the germline V gene, CDR1 is LNHDA and CDR2 is SQIVND (reference sequence). The CDR3 contains 13 residues. The origin of this receptor is a man over 45 in good health and CMV-seronegative. The sequencing input was PBMCs. The chain combines TRBV19 with TRBJ1-2; unclear D gene. This CDR3 reads CASMGRRSSGYTF. The DNA of the CDR3 is TGTGCCAGTATGGGCAGGCGATCCTCTGGCTACACCTTC.